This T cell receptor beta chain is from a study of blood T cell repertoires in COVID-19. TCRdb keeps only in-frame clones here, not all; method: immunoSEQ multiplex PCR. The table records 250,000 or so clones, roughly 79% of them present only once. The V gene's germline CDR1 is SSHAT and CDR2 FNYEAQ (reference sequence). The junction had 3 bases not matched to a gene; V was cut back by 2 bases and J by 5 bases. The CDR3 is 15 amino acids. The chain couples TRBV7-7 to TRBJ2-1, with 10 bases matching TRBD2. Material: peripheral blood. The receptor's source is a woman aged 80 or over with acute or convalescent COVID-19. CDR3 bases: TGTGCCAGCAGCTTAAGCCTAGCGGGGGACAATGAGCAGTTCTTC. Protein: CASSLSLAGDNEQFF.